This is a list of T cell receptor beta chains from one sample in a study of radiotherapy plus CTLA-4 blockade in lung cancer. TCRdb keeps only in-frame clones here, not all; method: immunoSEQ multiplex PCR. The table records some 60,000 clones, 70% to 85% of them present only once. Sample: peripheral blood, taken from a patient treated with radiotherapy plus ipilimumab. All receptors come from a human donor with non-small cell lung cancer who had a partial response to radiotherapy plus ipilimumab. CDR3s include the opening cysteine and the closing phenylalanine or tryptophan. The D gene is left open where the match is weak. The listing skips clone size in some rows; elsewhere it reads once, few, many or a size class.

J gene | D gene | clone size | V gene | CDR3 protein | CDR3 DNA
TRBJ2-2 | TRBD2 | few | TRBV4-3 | CASSQDLGGTGELFF | TGCGCCAGCAGCCAAGATTTGGGGGGGACCGGGGAGCTGTTTTTT
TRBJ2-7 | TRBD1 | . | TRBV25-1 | CASTFTGTGGYEQYF | TGTGCCAGTACATTTACCGGGACAGGGGGATACGAGCAGTACTTC
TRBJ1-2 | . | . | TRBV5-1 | CASRLPEGGYTF | TGCGCCAGCAGGCTCCCCGAGGGTGGCTACACCTTC
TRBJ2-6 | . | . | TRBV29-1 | CSVHAGANVLTF | TGCAGCGTTCATGCTGGGGCCAACGTCCTGACTTTC
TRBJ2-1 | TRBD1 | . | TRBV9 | CASSPRDRTYNEQFF | TGTGCCAGCAGCCCCCGGGACAGGACCTACAATGAGCAGTTCTTC
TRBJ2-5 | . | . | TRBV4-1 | CASSQEGGQEAQYF | TGCGCCAGCAGCCAAGAGGGTGGCCAAGAGGCCCAGTACTTC
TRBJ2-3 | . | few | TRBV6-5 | CASSQRGGARDTQYF | TGTGCCAGCAGTCAGAGAGGGGGGGCGAGGGATACGCAGTATTTT
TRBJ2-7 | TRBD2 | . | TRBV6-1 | CASRTSGGMYEQYF | TGTGCCAGCAGGACTAGCGGGGGAATGTACGAGCAGTACTTC
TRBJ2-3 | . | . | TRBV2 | CASSEWGRAMADTQYF | TGTGCCAGCAGTGAATGGGGCAGGGCTATGGCAGATACGCAGTATTTT
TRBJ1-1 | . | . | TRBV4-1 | CASSHAGYAFF | TGCGCCAGCAGCCATGCAGGGTATGCTTTCTTT
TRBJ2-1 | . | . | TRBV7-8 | CASSSKRLRTYNEQFF | TGTGCCAGCAGCTCAAAGCGTCTCCGGACCTACAATGAGCAGTTCTTC
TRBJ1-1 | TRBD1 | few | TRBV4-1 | CASSQMDRGEVSAFF | TGCGCCAGCAGCCAAATGGACAGGGGTGAGGTTTCAGCTTTCTTT
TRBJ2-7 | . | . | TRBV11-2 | CARQTDSYEQYF | TGTGCCCGACAGACGGACTCCTACGAGCAGTACTTC
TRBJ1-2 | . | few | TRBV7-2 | CASSLPGGINYGYTF | TGTGCCAGCAGCTTGCCCGGGGGGATCAACTATGGCTACACCTTC
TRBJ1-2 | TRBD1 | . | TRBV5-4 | CASSRPGQGYGYTF | TGTGCCAGCAGCAGACCGGGACAGGGCTATGGCTACACCTTC
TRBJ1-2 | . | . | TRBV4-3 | CASSRLGADYGYTF | TGCGCCAGCAGCCGGTTGGGGGCGGACTATGGCTACACCTTC
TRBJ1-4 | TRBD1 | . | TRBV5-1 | CASSWGDRQLNEKLFF | TGCGCCAGCAGCTGGGGGGACAGACAACTTAATGAAAAACTGTTTTTT
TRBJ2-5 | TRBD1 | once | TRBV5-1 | CASSLGTGGRETQYF | TGCGCCAGCAGCTTGGGGACAGGGGGACGGGAGACCCAGTACTTC
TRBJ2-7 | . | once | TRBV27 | CASSPSRGPYEQYF | TGTGCCAGCAGTCCGTCTAGGGGCCCCTACGAGCAGTACTTC
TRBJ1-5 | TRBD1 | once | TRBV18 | CASSPTSGGDQPQHF | TGTGCCAGCTCACCCACCTCAGGGGGCGACCAGCCCCAGCATTTT
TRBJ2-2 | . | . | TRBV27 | CASARGTGELFF | TGTGCCAGCGCTAGGGGGACCGGGGAGCTGTTTTTT
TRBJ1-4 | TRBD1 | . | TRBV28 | CASSRDRGNEKLFF | TGTGCCAGCAGTCGGGACAGGGGCAATGAAAAACTGTTTTTT
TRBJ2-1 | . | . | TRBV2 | CASTPDSQEQFF | TGTGCCAGCACTCCCGACAGCCAGGAGCAGTTCTTC
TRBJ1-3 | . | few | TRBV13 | CASSATGRLNSGNTIYF | TGTGCCAGCAGCGCCACGGGGAGACTGAACTCTGGAAACACCATATATTTT
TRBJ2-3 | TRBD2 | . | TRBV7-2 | CASSSKRGGLSDTQYF | TGTGCCAGCAGCTCAAAGCGGGGGGGCCTGTCAGATACGCAGTATTTT
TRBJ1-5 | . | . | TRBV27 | CASSSGLQPQHF | TGTGCCAGCAGTTCGGGACTGCAGCCCCAGCATTTT
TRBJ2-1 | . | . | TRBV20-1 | CSARGQGEQFF | TGCAGTGCTAGAGGTCAGGGTGAGCAGTTCTTC
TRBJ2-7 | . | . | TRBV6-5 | CASSAGFEQYF | TGTGCCAGCAGTGCGGGATTCGAGCAGTACTTC
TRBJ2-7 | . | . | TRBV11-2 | CASSLGDDAVYEQYF | TGTGCCAGCAGCTTAGGAGACGACGCGGTTTACGAGCAGTACTTC
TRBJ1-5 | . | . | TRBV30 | CAWSRDLYQPQHF | TGTGCCTGGAGTCGGGACTTGTATCAGCCCCAGCATTTT
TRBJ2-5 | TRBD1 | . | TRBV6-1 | CASSEVWGTGEETQYF | TGTGCCAGCAGTGAAGTGTGGGGGACAGGGGAAGAGACCCAGTACTTC
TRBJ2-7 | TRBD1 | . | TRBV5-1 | CASGEKARGTYEQYF | TGCGCCAGCGGGGAGAAGGCCAGGGGGACCTACGAGCAGTACTTC
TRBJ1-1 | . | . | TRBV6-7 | CASSFLRNTEAFF | TGTGCCAGCAGTTTTCTCAGGAACACTGAAGCTTTCTTT
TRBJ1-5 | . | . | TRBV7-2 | CASSLTADYNQPQHF | TGTGCCAGCAGCTTAACGGCAGACTACAATCAGCCCCAGCATTTT
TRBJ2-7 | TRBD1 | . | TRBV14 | CACPGTGDYEQYF | TGTGCCTGCCCAGGGACAGGGGACTACGAGCAGTACTTC
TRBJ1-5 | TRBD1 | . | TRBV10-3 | CAISESRTGMSNQPQHF | TGTGCCATCAGTGAGTCGCGGACAGGGATGAGCAATCAGCCCCAGCATTTT
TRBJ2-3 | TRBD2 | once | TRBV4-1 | CASSLTSGGTDTQYF | TGCGCCAGCAGCCTAACTAGCGGGGGGACAGATACGCAGTATTTT
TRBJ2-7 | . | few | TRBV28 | CASSLSTAVNEQYF | TGTGCCAGCAGTTTATCCACCGCAGTGAACGAGCAGTACTTC
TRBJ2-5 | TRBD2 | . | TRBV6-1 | CASSEANGGAETQYF | TGTGCCAGCAGTGAAGCTAACGGGGGGGCAGAGACCCAGTACTTC
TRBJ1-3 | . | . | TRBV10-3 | CAISDPVHSGNTIYF | TGTGCCATCAGTGACCCGGTTCACTCTGGAAACACCATATATTTT
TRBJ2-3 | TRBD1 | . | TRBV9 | CASNSRQGAGGTTDTQYF | TGTGCCAGCAACAGTAGACAGGGGGCAGGGGGAACCACAGATACGCAGTATTTT
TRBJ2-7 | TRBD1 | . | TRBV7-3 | CASRGGQGIEQYF | TGTGCCAGCAGAGGGGGACAGGGAATCGAGCAGTACTTC
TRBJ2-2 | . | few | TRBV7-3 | CASGWGVQPGELFF | TGTGCCAGCGGGTGGGGGGTCCAGCCCGGGGAGCTGTTTTTT
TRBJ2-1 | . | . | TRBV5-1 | CASSLQAGLTYNEQFF | TGCGCCAGCAGCTTGCAGGCAGGACTTACCTACAATGAGCAGTTCTTC
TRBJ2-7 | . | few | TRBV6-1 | CASSAFSYEQYF | TGTGCCAGCAGTGCTTTCTCCTACGAGCAGTACTTC
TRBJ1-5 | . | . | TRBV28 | CASTPFAGRPGPQHF | TGTGCCAGCACGCCATTTGCGGGCCGGCCTGGGCCCCAGCATTTT